This T cell receptor beta chain was documented in a study of shared clonotypes between healthy human individuals. Healthy adults negative for HIV, lacking recent acute infections or vaccinations, served as donors. Generated by immunoSEQ multiplex PCR, the TCRdb table keeps only in-frame clones and is missing some. The table has more than 550,000 clones, over 60% seen once; the top ten hold more than 1.5%. The CDR3 extends over 14 amino acids. CDR1 is MDHEN, CDR2 SYDVKM, per germline. V lost 5 bases and J 11 bases, leaving 22 bases between the germline ends. Sample: memory CD4+ T cells sorted from blood. Documented subset: CD45RA-negative fraction. This TCR was sampled from a woman aged 25 to 39 in good health. The chain is built from TRBV28 and TRBJ2-7; D unresolved. The DNA for the CDR3 is TGTGCCAGCAGTCCCCTCCGGCAATTAGTCGTTGAGTACTTC. Residues: CASSPLRQLVVEYF.